A selection of T cell receptor beta chains follows, all from one sample in a study of T cells after yellow fever vaccination. TCRdb itself ran the 5' RACE reads through MiXCR, one entry per CDR3 protein. The table records some 320,000 distinct CDR3 sequences, about 11% of them present only once. Sequences were derived from CD4+ T cells sorted from PBMCs, sampled 45 days after the yellow fever booster vaccination. Receptors were obtained from a man aged 18 to 30 who received the YFV17D yellow fever vaccine. The CDR3 runs from the conserved cysteine through the conserved F or W. The D gene is left open where the match is weak. Size values are once, few and many counts, or a class for expanded clones, and some rows have none.

cdr3_aa | cdr3_nt | v_call | d_call | clone_size | j_call
CASHTTGVVYGYTF | TGTGCCAGCCATACGACAGGGGTAGTATATGGCTACACCTTC | TRBV6-5 | TRBD1 | - | TRBJ1-2
CASSGAWARGRKLFF | TGTGCCAGCAGCGGCGCTTGGGCCAGGGGCAGAAAACTGTTTTTT | TRBV7-2 | - | - | TRBJ1-4
CASSDAARYGYTF | TGTGCCAGCAGCGATGCAGCTCGATACGGCTACACCTTC | TRBV3-1 | - | - | TRBJ1-2
CASSWGYTGELFF | TGTGCCAGCAGTTGGGGATACACCGGGGAGCTGTTTTTT | TRBV6-2/TRBV6-3 | - | - | TRBJ2-2
CASSRSGAQETQYF | TGTGCCAGCAGTCGATCAGGGGCCCAAGAGACCCAGTACTTC | TRBV2 | - | - | TRBJ2-5
CASSPTATTGDTQYF | TGTGCCAGCAGCCCAACGGCAACGACAGGGGATACGCAGTATTTT | TRBV9 | TRBD1 | few | TRBJ2-3
CASSLQGANTGELFF | TGTGCCAGCAGCCTACAGGGGGCGAACACCGGGGAGCTGTTTTTT | TRBV7-2 | TRBD1 | many | TRBJ2-2
CASSFRVSGGF | TGCGCCAGCAGTTTTCGGGTATCAGGTGGATTT | TRBV5-1 | - | few | TRBJ1-1
CSARDQGQGEGYTF | TGCAGTGCTAGAGATCAGGGACAGGGGGAAGGCTACACCTTC | TRBV20-1 | TRBD1 | many | TRBJ1-2
CASSLTSGWETQYF | TGTGCCAGCAGCCTGACTAGCGGGTGGGAGACCCAGTACTTC | TRBV7-9 | TRBD2 | few | TRBJ2-5
CASSISQGRGNSPLHF | TGCGCCAGCAGCATTAGTCAGGGGCGAGGAAATTCACCCCTCCACTTT | TRBV5-1 | - | - | TRBJ1-6
CASSLEGTGEEKLFF | TGTGCCAGCAGCTTGGAGGGGACAGGGGAGGAAAAACTGTTTTTT | TRBV5-5 | TRBD1 | - | TRBJ1-4
CAIGASGGFADTQYF | TGTGCCATCGGGGCTAGCGGGGGGTTTGCAGATACGCAGTATTTT | TRBV10-3 | TRBD2 | - | TRBJ2-3
CAISVDRGHEKLFF | TGTGCCATCAGTGTCGACAGGGGCCACGAAAAACTGTTTTTT | TRBV10-3 | TRBD1 | few | TRBJ1-4